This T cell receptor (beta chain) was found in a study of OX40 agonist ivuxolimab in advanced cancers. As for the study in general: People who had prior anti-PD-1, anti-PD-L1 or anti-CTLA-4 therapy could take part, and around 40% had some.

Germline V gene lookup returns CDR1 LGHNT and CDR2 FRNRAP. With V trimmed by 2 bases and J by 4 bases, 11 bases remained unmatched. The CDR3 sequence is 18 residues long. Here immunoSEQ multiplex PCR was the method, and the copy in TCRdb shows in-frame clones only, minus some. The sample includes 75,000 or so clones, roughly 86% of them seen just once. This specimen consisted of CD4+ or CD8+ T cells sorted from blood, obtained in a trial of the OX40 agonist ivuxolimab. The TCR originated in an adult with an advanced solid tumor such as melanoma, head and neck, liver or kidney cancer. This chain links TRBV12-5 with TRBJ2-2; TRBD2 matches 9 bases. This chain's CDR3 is CASGLFILAGAGTGELFF. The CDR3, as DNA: TGTGCTAGTGGTTTGTTTATTTTAGCGGGAGCCGGCACCGGGGAGCTGTTTTTT.